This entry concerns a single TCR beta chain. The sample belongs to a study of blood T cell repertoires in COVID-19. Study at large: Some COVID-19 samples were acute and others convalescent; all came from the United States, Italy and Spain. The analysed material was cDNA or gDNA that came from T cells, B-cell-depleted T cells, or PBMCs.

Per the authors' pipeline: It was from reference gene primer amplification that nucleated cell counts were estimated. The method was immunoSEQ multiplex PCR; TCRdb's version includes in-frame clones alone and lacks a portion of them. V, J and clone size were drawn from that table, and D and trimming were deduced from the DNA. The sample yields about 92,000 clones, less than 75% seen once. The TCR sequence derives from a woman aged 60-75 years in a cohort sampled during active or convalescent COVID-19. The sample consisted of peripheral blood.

The CDR3 DNA reads as TGTGCCAGCAGTTACTCGATAGGCTTTAGCGGCGAAAAACTGTTTTTT. It yields the protein CASSYSIGFSGEKLFF. The chain recombines TRBV6-5 with TRBJ1-4; D is ambiguous. V was trimmed by 0 bases and J by 8 bases, leaving 16 bases between them. The CDR3 covers 16 residues. Germline-derived CDR1 and CDR2 are MNHEY and SVGAGI.